Given below is one T cell receptor (beta chain) in context. As yet, its antigen is unknown. The CDR3 extends over 15 amino acids. CDR1 is SGHAT, CDR2 FQNNGV, per germline. The data derive from a study of blood T cells in healthy people across ages. Study findings and constraints: Observed TCR beta diversity per million T cells went down as age went up. This fall followed a roughly linear course with age. TCR beta diversity was tightly associated with the proportion of naive T cells.

A second PCR, run for 7 to 11 cycles, used a sample-barcoded 5' primer plus a J-beta primer mix. Each cDNA molecule received a tag from a template-switch adaptor that had 12 random nucleotides. MiXCR, applied by TCRdb to the 5' RACE reads, yields one record per CDR3 protein. The table has over a million distinct CDR3 sequences, approximately 59% seen once; the top ten hold under 8.5%. This sequence joins TRBV11-2 and TRBJ2-5; D is undetermined. The J call may be incorrect, as the DNA end agrees better with TRBJ2-7. Sequences were obtained from blood. This receptor was obtained from a man younger than 30 in good health. For the CDR3, the DNA is TGTGCCAGCAGCTTATTGAGAGCAGCAGGCTACGAGCAGTACTTC. Amino acid sequence: CASSLLRAAGYEQYF.